This T cell receptor (beta chain) was found in a study of blood T cell repertoires in COVID-19. The overall study: Samples taken during acute and convalescent COVID-19 were collected in the United States, Italy and Spain. The cDNA or gDNA used as material had been derived from T cells, B-cell-depleted T cells, or PBMCs.

Sequencing used immunoSEQ multiplex PCR; TCRdb keeps in-frame clones, though not all of them. The data contain 150,000 to 200,000 clones, 70% to 90% of them singletons. Germline CDR1 SGHTA, CDR2 FQGNSA. The V end lost 6 bases, the J end lost 5 bases, and 8 bases lay between the germline ends. The CDR3 loop spans 12 amino acids. This TCR was recovered from a man between 18 and 35 years old who had recovered from COVID-19. The chain employs TRBV7-2 and TRBJ2-1; a weak D match, TRBD2 (6 bases). Sequencing was done on a sample of peripheral blood. Here the CDR3 DNA reads TGTGCCAGCAGTCGGACTAACAATGAGCAGTTCTTC. Translation gives CASSRTNNEQFF. The full variable domain, completed using reference TRBV7-2 and TRBJ2-1, is GAGVSQSPSNKVTEKGKDVELRCDPISGHTALYWYRQSLGQGLEFLIYFQGNSAPDKSGLPSDRFSAERTGGSVSTLTIQRTQQEDSAVYLCASSRTNNEQFFGPGTRLTVL.